This T cell receptor beta chain comes out of a study of siplizumab effects on memory and regulatory T cells. The CDR3 consists of 15 residues. CDR1 SGHNT and CDR2 YYREEE come from the germline V gene (reference sequence). V was trimmed by 0 bases and J by 4 bases, leaving 14 bases between them. Only in-frame clones appear in the TCRdb table, and some are missing; sequencing was by immunoSEQ multiplex PCR. This repertoire shows more than 45,000 clones, approximately 97% found once; its top ten account for 0.55% to 0.65%. Sequencing input: naive CD4+ T cells sorted from blood. V usage is TRBV5-4 and J usage is TRBJ2-7; D ambiguous. The clonotype was recovered from a human donor in good health. Here the CDR3 DNA reads TGTGCCAGCAGCTTGGTGGGATCCCTCGGGTACGAGCAGTACTTC. Its translation: CASSLVGSLGYEQYF.